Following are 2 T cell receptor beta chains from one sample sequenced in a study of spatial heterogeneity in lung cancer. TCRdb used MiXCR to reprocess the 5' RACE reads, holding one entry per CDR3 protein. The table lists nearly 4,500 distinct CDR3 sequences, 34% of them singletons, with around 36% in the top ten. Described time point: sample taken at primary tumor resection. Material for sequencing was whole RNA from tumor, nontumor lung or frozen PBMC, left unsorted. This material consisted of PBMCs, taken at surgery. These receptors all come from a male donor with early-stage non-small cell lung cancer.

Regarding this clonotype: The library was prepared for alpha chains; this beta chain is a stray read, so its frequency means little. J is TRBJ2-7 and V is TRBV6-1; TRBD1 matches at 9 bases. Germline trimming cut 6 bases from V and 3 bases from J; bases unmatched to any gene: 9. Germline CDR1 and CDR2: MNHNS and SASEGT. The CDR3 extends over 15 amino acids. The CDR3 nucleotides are TGTGCCAGCAGACCAACCGGGACAGGGAACTACGAGCAGTACTTC. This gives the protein CASRPTGTGNYEQYF.

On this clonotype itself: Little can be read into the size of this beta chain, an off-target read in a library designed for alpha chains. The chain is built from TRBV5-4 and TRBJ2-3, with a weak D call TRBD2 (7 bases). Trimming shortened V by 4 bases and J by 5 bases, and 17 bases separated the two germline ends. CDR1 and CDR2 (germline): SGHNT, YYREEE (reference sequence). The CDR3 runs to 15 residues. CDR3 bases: TGTGCCAGCAGCCGACGTGGGGGGGCATTAGATACGCAGTATTTT. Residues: CASSRRGGALDTQYF.